The clone carrying this T cell receptor (beta chain) turned up a few times. The antigen is unknown. This sample was taken from a study of a mutant IDH1 vaccine in newly diagnosed glioma. As for the study in general: Vaccination started 4-6 weeks after radiotherapy alone, or with temozolomide cycles. Beforehand, treatment had been radiotherapy, temozolomide, or both; the majority received both.

Time point described: week 11, during vaccination. In every dose of vaccine, 300 ug of mutant IDH1 20-mer peptide was given alongside topical imiquimod. Newly diagnosed WHO grade 3 or 4 IDH1-mutant, ATRX-lost astrocytomas were identified in the donors. General study points: There seemed to be no relation between pseudoprogression and changes in top peripheral T cell clonotypes.

The data were produced by immunoSEQ multiplex PCR, yet TCRdb's version contains in-frame clones alone and is incomplete. This sample has 35,000 to 45,000 clones, with 75% to 85% found just once. The CDR3 spans 14 residues. Trimming pared 6 bases from V and 10 bases from J, leaving 21 bases between. In germline, CDR1 is MNHEY, CDR2 SMNVEV (reference sequence). This TCR came from a woman in her thirties with glioma. Some clones in this sample may be carry-over from other donors' samples. V is TRBV27 and J is TRBJ1-1; weak D call: TRBD1 (6 bases). The source material was peripheral blood mononuclear cells (PBMCs), sampled from a glioma patient whose treatment included an IDH1 peptide vaccine. The CDR3 protein is CASSLTGPTMGAFF. CDR3 DNA sequence: TGTGCCAGCAGCTTGACAGGCCCCACGATGGGAGCTTTCTTT.